Reported below is one TCR beta chain. With the library built for alpha chains, this beta chain is off target and its frequency is not meaningful. The data belong to a study of spatial heterogeneity in lung cancer. For the study at large: There were consistently more beta-chain sequences detected than alpha-chain sequences.

TCRdb re-derived calls from the 5' RACE reads in MiXCR, one entry per CDR3 protein. This sample yields roughly 620 distinct CDR3 sequences, of which about 63% are seen a single time; 20% to 25% belongs to the top ten. The time point here: blood at routine non-recurrence follow-up after resection. V lost 2 bases, J lost 15 bases, and 8 bases stayed unmatched. The V gene's germline CDR1 is MNHEY and CDR2 SVGEGT. This CDR3 has 13 residues. The chain joins TRBV6-2 or TRBV6-3 to TRBJ2-1; 9 bases map to TRBD2. The input for sequencing was PBMCs, taken at follow-up. This clonotype originated in a female donor with early-stage non-small cell lung cancer. The DNA of the CDR3 is TGTGCCAGCAGTTACGTTTTGCGGGAGGGCACGTTCTTC. Translation: CASSYVLREGTFF.